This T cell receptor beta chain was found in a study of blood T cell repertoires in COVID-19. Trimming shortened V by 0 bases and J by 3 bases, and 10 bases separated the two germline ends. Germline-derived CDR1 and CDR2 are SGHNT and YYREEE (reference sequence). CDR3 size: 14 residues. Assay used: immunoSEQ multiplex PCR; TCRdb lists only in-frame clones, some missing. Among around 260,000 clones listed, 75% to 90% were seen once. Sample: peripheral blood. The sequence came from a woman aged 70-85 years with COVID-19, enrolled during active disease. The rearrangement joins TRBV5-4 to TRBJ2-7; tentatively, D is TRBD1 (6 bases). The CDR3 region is CASSLGRGSYEQYF. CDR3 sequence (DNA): TGTGCCAGCAGCTTGGGCAGGGGAAGCTACGAGCAGTACTTC.